The rows below give T cell receptor beta chains drawn from one sample of a study of cytomegalovirus exposure and HLA in healthy donors. Sequencing used immunoSEQ multiplex PCR; TCRdb keeps in-frame clones, though not all of them. The sample includes roughly 68,000 clones, more than 60% of them seen just once. The sample comprised PBMCs. These receptor sequences come from a male donor in good health and CMV-seropositive. CDR3s include the opening cysteine and the closing phenylalanine or tryptophan. The D gene is left open where the match is weak. Not all rows give a size; the values are once, few, many and, for expanded clones, a class.

abundance	v_gene	d_gene	j_gene	CDR3aa	CDR3nt
.	TRBV5-1	.	TRBJ1-1	CASSLARGGLEAFF	TGCGCCAGCAGCTTGGCCAGGGGTGGCCTTGAAGCTTTCTTT
few	TRBV2	TRBD2	TRBJ2-1	CASRELAGVNEQFF	TGTGCCAGCAGGGAGCTAGCGGGTGTAAATGAGCAGTTCTTC
.	TRBV5-8	.	TRBJ1-1	CASSLGGLRGTEAFF	TGTGCCAGCAGCTTGGGGGGCCTTCGTGGCACTGAAGCTTTCTTT
.	TRBV30	.	TRBJ1-4	CAWEHFREKLFF	TGTGCCTGGGAACACTTCAGGGAAAAACTGTTTTTT
.	TRBV28	.	TRBJ1-4	CASSRNRVRSANEKLFF	TGTGCCAGCAGTCGGAACAGGGTACGAAGTGCTAATGAAAAACTGTTTTTT
once	TRBV6-1	.	TRBJ2-5	CASSEAPGGGQTQYF	TGTGCCAGCAGTGAAGCGCCTGGGGGGGGGCAGACCCAGTACTTC
.	TRBV4-2	.	TRBJ1-1	CASSQDRARPGSTEAFF	TGTGCCAGCAGCCAAGATAGGGCGCGGCCGGGGAGCACTGAAGCTTTCTTT
.	TRBV5-1	TRBD1	TRBJ2-7	CASSPILTGGSYEQYF	TGCGCCAGCAGCCCCATCCTGACAGGGGGCAGCTACGAGCAGTACTTC
few	TRBV6-5	TRBD1	TRBJ1-1	CASSYEAGGRNTEAFF	TGTGCCAGCAGTTACGAGGCAGGGGGTAGGAACACTGAAGCTTTCTTT
.	TRBV7-7	TRBD2	TRBJ2-2	CASSRLAGGPTGELFF	TGTGCCAGCAGCCGACTAGCGGGGGGGCCCACCGGGGAGCTGTTTTTT
.	TRBV6-6	TRBD1	TRBJ2-1	CASSYSRDRGDNEQFF	TGTGCCAGCAGTTACTCGAGGGACAGGGGAGACAATGAGCAGTTCTTC
.	TRBV15	.	TRBJ1-2	CATSRDPVGAALSYTF	TGTGCCACCAGCAGAGATCCGGTGGGGGCAGCCCTAAGCTACACCTTC
once	TRBV5-1	TRBD1	TRBJ2-1	CASSKGTGGMDNEQFF	TGCGCCAGCAGCAAAGGGACAGGGGGCATGGACAATGAGCAGTTCTTC
.	TRBV11-2	.	TRBJ1-1	CASSLVRGEANTEAFF	TGTGCCAGCAGCTTAGTCAGGGGAGAGGCGAACACTGAAGCTTTCTTT
.	TRBV10-2	.	TRBJ2-7	CASSEGQGLSYEQYF	TGCGCCAGCAGTGAGGGGCAGGGCCTCTCCTACGAGCAGTACTTC
.	TRBV5-4	TRBD2	TRBJ2-3	CASSPGLDRTDTQYF	TGTGCCAGCAGCCCCGGACTAGACCGCACAGATACGCAGTATTTT
few	TRBV6-5	.	TRBJ2-3	CASSYGSGGTDTQYF	TGTGCCAGCAGTTACGGGTCGGGGGGCACAGATACGCAGTATTTT
.	TRBV19	.	TRBJ1-5	CASSILEGRQPQHF	TGTGCCAGTAGTATTTTGGAGGGCAGGCAGCCCCAGCATTTT
.	TRBV5-1	TRBD2	TRBJ2-5	CASSLMAGDIQETQYF	TGCGCCAGCAGCTTGATGGCGGGGGATATCCAAGAGACCCAGTACTTC
few	TRBV7-8	TRBD1	TRBJ1-1	CASSLFLPTGDSLNTEAFF	TGTGCCAGCAGCTTATTTCTCCCGACAGGGGATTCCTTGAACACTGAAGCTTTCTTT
.	TRBV7-8	.	TRBJ2-7	CASTVFLYEQYF	TGTGCCAGCACCGTCTTCCTCTACGAGCAGTACTTC
.	TRBV9	.	TRBJ2-2	CASSPGPGGEVTDTNTGELFF	TGTGCCAGCAGCCCGGGTCCGGGCGGGGAGGTAACAGATACGAACACCGGGGAGCTGTTTTTT
.	TRBV7-6	TRBD1	TRBJ2-1	CASSLAGQGAYEQFF	TGTGCCAGCAGCTTAGCGGGACAGGGGGCCTATGAGCAGTTCTTC
.	TRBV28	.	TRBJ1-6	CASSSARAPLGNSPLHF	TGTGCCAGCAGTTCCGCCAGGGCCCCCCTGGGAAATTCACCCCTCCACTTT
.	TRBV9	.	TRBJ1-1	CASSAAGRTGTEAFF	TGTGCCAGCAGCGCGGCGGGACGCACGGGGACTGAAGCTTTCTTT
.	TRBV19	.	TRBJ1-1	CASRNTEAFF	TGTGCCAGCAGGAACACTGAAGCTTTCTTT
.	TRBV9	.	TRBJ2-1	CASSVVPRGGTYNEQFF	TGTGCCAGCAGCGTTGTCCCTAGGGGGGGGACCTACAATGAGCAGTTCTTC
.	TRBV7-2	TRBD2	TRBJ2-3	CASSLRTSGVRDTQYF	TGTGCCAGCAGCTTAAGGACTAGCGGGGTGAGGGATACGCAGTATTTT
.	TRBV30	.	TRBJ1-1	CAWSETLLREAFF	TGTGCCTGGAGCGAGACTCTTCTAAGGGAAGCTTTCTTT
.	TRBV29-1	.	TRBJ2-7	CSVEYAGTVNYEQYF	TGCAGCGTTGAATATGCGGGGACAGTTAACTACGAGCAGTACTTC
.	TRBV18	TRBD1	TRBJ2-2	CASSPSPTGGTGELFF	TGTGCCAGCTCACCAAGCCCGACAGGGGGCACCGGGGAGCTGTTTTTT
.	TRBV4-3	TRBD2	TRBJ2-1	CASTSKEWASGAYNEQFF	TGCGCCAGCACCTCCAAGGAGTGGGCTAGCGGAGCTTACAATGAGCAGTTCTTC
.	TRBV5-6	.	TRBJ2-6	CASSLWGKGDRANVLTF	TGTGCCAGCAGCTTGTGGGGTAAGGGGGATCGGGCCAACGTCCTGACTTTC
.	TRBV4-2	.	TRBJ1-4	CASSQESLRGLSSEKLFF	TGTGCCAGCAGCCAAGAGTCGCTCAGAGGGTTAAGCAGTGAAAAACTGTTTTTT
few	TRBV4-3	TRBD2	TRBJ2-1	CASSHTSGGRNEQFF	TGCGCCAGCAGCCATACTAGCGGGGGGAGGAATGAGCAGTTCTTC
.	TRBV2	TRBD1	TRBJ1-1	CASTRDRGNTEAFF	TGTGCCAGCACCAGGGACAGGGGGAACACTGAAGCTTTCTTT
.	TRBV4-1	.	TRBJ1-5	CASSQDQGRANQPQHF	TGCGCCAGCAGCCAAGATCAGGGTAGGGCCAATCAGCCCCAGCATTTT
few	TRBV2	.	TRBJ1-1	CASMWGLTEAFF	TGTGCCAGCATGTGGGGGCTCACTGAAGCTTTCTTT
.	TRBV7-2	.	TRBJ2-7	CASSLGAYEQYF	TGTGCCAGCAGCTTAGGAGCCTACGAGCAGTACTTC
.	TRBV4-2	TRBD1	TRBJ2-5	CASSQSGQLETQYF	TGTGCCAGCAGCCAATCGGGACAGTTAGAGACCCAGTACTTC